This T cell receptor beta chain appears in the sequencing data of a study of CD8 T cells in Susac syndrome. There are 15 residues in the CDR3. Germline CDR1 and CDR2: LNHDA and SQIVND (reference sequence). Trimming cost V 3 bases and J 5 bases, with 13 bases left between them. CD8+ and CD4+ T cells taken from blood had their TCR beta sequenced. The patients who served as multiple sclerosis controls were treatment-naive and had stable or active relapsing-remitting disease that fulfilled the revised McDonald criteria. TEMRA cells were FACS-enriched, and CD8+ and CD4+ T cells were isolated negatively. An input of 0.5 to 1 ug of RNA was subjected to reverse transcription using random hexamers. TCRdb ran MiXCR on the immunoSEQ multiplex PCR reads and lists one entry per CDR3 protein. The data hold about 440,000 distinct CDR3 sequences, with 85% observed a single time.

The sample consisted of CD8+ T cells from PBMCs. This chain joins TRBV19 and TRBJ2-2; maybe TRBD2 (5 bases). The source of this sequence is a human donor with multiple sclerosis. The CDR3 DNA reads as TGTGCCAGTAGTATCGAGGGTAGCCCGACCGGGGAGCTGTTTTTT. Protein: CASSIEGSPTGELFF.